The next 4 T cell receptor beta chains were all read from a single sample in a study of radiation and T cells in renal cell carcinoma. The time point was: blood 4 weeks post-SBRT, at nephrectomy. Treatment noted: 15 Gy SBRT to primary tumor, nephrectomy 4 weeks later. Data came from immunoSEQ multiplex PCR; TCRdb stores just in-frame clones and leaves some out. The sample holds more than 120,000 clones, around nine tenths seen once. Sequencing used blood, obtained from a patient whose treatment included radiotherapy and nephrectomy. These receptors all come from a woman aged 45-60 years with renal cell carcinoma.

In its sample, this clone was seen a few times. V usage is TRBV19 and J usage is TRBJ1-2, with 8 bases matching TRBD1. Per the germline V gene, CDR1 is LNHDA and CDR2 is SQIVND (reference sequence). The CDR3 consists of 14 residues. Unmatched junction bases numbered 13, after V lost 6 bases and J lost 10 bases. CDR3 in amino acids: CASRPDRATSDYTF. The DNA for the CDR3 is TGTGCCAGTAGGCCGGACAGGGCCACTAGTGACTACACCTTC.

This chain links TRBV28 with TRBJ2-5; the D gene could be TRBD1 or TRBD2 (5 bases each). Germline V gene sequence: CDR1 MDHEN, CDR2 SYDVKM. CDR3 size: 17 residues. The ends were cut back, 11 bases at V and 4 bases at J, with 29 bases in the middle. The CDR3 is CAGRRGGSGLVSETQYF. The CDR3 DNA reads TGTGCCGGAAGGCGTGGGGGTTCGGGGTTAGTTTCAGAGACCCAGTACTTC.

The chain links TRBV20-1 to TRBJ2-1, with D perhaps matching TRBD2 (6 bases). Germline values: CDR1 DFQATT, CDR2 SNEGSKA (reference sequence). V lost 7 bases and J 8 bases, leaving 12 bases between the germline ends. The CDR3 sequence is 11 residues long. CDR3 residues: CSGAWGDEQFF. Here the CDR3 DNA reads TGCAGTGGGGCCTGGGGGGATGAGCAGTTCTTC.

The gene calls are TRBV30 and TRBJ1-2; D remains unclear. From germline, CDR1 is GTSNPN and CDR2 SVGIG (reference sequence). This CDR3 is built from 13 residues. Trimming left V 0 bases short and J 4 bases short, with 9 bases between. The CDR3 DNA sequence: TGTGCCTGGAGTGTACTGGGAAGCTATGGCTACACCTTC. Residues: CAWSVLGSYGYTF.